The 14 T cell receptor beta chains reported below all come from one sample, sequenced in a study of shared clonotypes between healthy human individuals. The repertoire was sequenced with immunoSEQ multiplex PCR; TCRdb's copy has only in-frame clones and lacks some. The table records approximately 240,000 clones, 50% to 80% of them present only once. Sequencing was performed on memory CD4+ T cells sorted from blood. The subset was: CD45RA-negative fraction. The receptors stem from a man aged 25-40 years in good health.

The chain is built from TRBV11-3 and TRBJ2-2; no definite D call. CDR1 SGHNT and CDR2 YENEEA come from the germline V gene. CDR3 size: 16 residues. Trimming shortened V by 1 base and J by 0 bases, and 9 bases separated the two germline ends. The CDR3 spells CASSLGLGSNTGELFF. The CDR3 DNA reads as TGTGCCAGCAGCTTAGGCCTGGGTTCGAACACCGGGGAGCTGTTTTTT.

V and J are TRBV7-2 and TRBJ2-7; D not resolved. V shed 5 bases and J shed 6 bases, with 11 bases lying between them. CDR3 length: 12 amino acids. Germline V gene lookup returns CDR1 SGHTA and CDR2 FQGNSA. CDR3 nucleotides: TGTGCCAGCAGCCTCGGGTTAGGCGAGCAGTACTTC. Translation gives CASSLGLGEQYF.

The table lists this clone with a few counts. The chain links TRBV7-2 to TRBJ2-7; possibly TRBD2 for D (6 bases). The CDR3 runs to 13 residues. The V gene's germline CDR1 is SGHTA and CDR2 FQGNSA. V lost 5 bases and J 5 bases, leaving 13 bases between the germline ends. The CDR3 is CASSPFPGDEQYF. The DNA for the CDR3 is TGTGCCAGCAGCCCCTTCCCGGGGGACGAGCAGTACTTC.

The V gene is TRBV2, the J gene TRBJ2-6; D may be TRBD1 or TRBD2 (5 bases each). From germline, CDR1 is SNHLY and CDR2 FYNNEI. The germline V and J ends were trimmed by 0 bases and 4 bases, with 7 bases remaining between them. The CDR3 has 15 residues. This CDR3 reads CASSEAGEGANVLTF. CDR3 DNA sequence: TGTGCCAGCAGTGAAGCAGGGGAGGGGGCCAACGTCCTGACTTTC.

V gene TRBV11-2 combines with J gene TRBJ2-7, with D perhaps being TRBD1 or TRBD2 (6 bases each). CDR1 is SGHAT, CDR2 FQNNGV, per germline. V was trimmed by 5 bases and J by 3 bases, leaving 26 bases between them. The CDR3 spans 18 residues. The DNA of the CDR3 is TGTGCCAGCAGCCCCATTGGACGGGGGCGGAGGGTAGACTACGAGCAGTACTTC. This encodes CASSPIGRGRRVDYEQYF. Full variable domain (remainder filled in from reference TRBV11-2 and TRBJ2-7): EAGVAQSPRYKIIEKRQSVAFWCNPISGHATLYWYQQILGQGPKLLIQFQNNGVVDDSQLPKDRFSAERLKGVDSTLKIQPAKLEDSAVYLCASSPIGRGRRVDYEQYFGPGTRLTVT.

This clone turned up a few times. V is TRBV10-2 and J is TRBJ2-7; D is unclear. The ends were cut back, 0 bases at V and 3 bases at J, with 6 bases in the middle. CDR1 is WSHSY, CDR2 SAAADI, per germline. The CDR3 loop spans 13 amino acids. CDR3 amino acids: CASSESLDYEQYF. Written as DNA, the CDR3 is TGCGCCAGCAGTGAGTCGCTAGACTACGAGCAGTACTTC.

J is TRBJ2-6 and V is TRBV7-3; D possibly corresponds to TRBD1 (5 bases). This CDR3 is built from 14 residues. Germline V gene lookup returns CDR1 SGHTA and CDR2 FQGTGA. V lost 3 bases to trimming and J lost 3 bases, with 6 bases between them. The DNA of the CDR3 is TGTGCCAGCAGCTTCCAGGGTGGGGCCAACGTCCTGACTTTC. Translation: CASSFQGGANVLTF.

A few counts support this clone. The rearrangement uses TRBV19 and TRBJ1-5; 8 bases map to TRBD1. Germline loops: CDR1 LNHDA, CDR2 SQIVND (reference sequence). The trim removed 5 bases at V and 3 bases at J, leaving 12 bases unmatched. The CDR3 runs 17 residues. CDR3 sequence (DNA): TGTGCCAGTAGTCAATACGGGACAGGAGATTACAATCAGCCCCAGCATTTT. Protein product: CASSQYGTGDYNQPQHF.

This clone has a single count. The genes are TRBV6-5 and TRBJ2-1, with 11 nucleotides matching TRBD2. CDR1 is MNHEY and CDR2 is SVGAGI in the germline V gene. This CDR3 is 16 amino acids long. With V trimmed by 2 bases and J by 10 bases, 10 bases remained unmatched. In DNA, the CDR3 is TGTGCCAGCAGTTACCGGACTAGCGGGTTCGAAGGGGAGCAGTTCTTC. As protein: CASSYRTSGFEGEQFF.

This sequence joins TRBV21-1 and TRBJ1-1. TRBV21-1 is deemed a pseudogene. The CDR3 totals 18 residues. Here the CDR3 DNA reads TGTGCCAGCAGCAAAACCCCCCTCAGGGACTTTGACGGCACTGAAGCTTTCTTT. Translated: CASSKTPLRDFDGTEAFF.

Worth noting for this clone: Other DNA sequences from this sample encode an identical CDR3 as well. The genes are TRBV5-1 and TRBJ2-2; D remains ambiguous. The germline V gene encodes CDR1 SGHRS and CDR2 YFSETQ. V dropped 0 bases and J dropped 2 bases, with 11 bases sitting between them. CDR3 length: 16 residues. For the CDR3, the DNA is TGCGCCAGCAGCTTGGCCGGACCACCTAACACCGGGGAGCTGTTTTTT. It codes for CASSLAGPPNTGELFF. Supplemented by reference TRBV5-1 and TRBJ2-2, the full variable domain reads KAGVTQTPRYLIKTRGQQVTLSCSPISGHRSVSWYQQTPGQGLQFLFEYFSETQRNKGNFPGRFSGRQFSNSRSEMNVSTLELGDSALYLCASSLAGPPNTGELFFGEGSRLTVL.

The chain employs TRBV14 and TRBJ1-5, with D perhaps matching TRBD1 (5 bases). The CDR3 is 13 amino acids. V gave up 6 bases and J gave up 4 bases, with 10 bases separating them. Germline V gives CDR1 SGHDN, CDR2 FVKESK. The CDR3 sequence is CASSTGFNQPQHF. CDR3 nucleotides: TGTGCCAGCAGTACAGGATTTAATCAGCCCCAGCATTTT.

The chain combines TRBV7-9 with TRBJ1-2; D gene unclear. Trimming took 4 bases from V and 2 from J, leaving 17 bases between them. Germline values: CDR1 SEHNR, CDR2 FQNEAQ (reference sequence). This CDR3 spans 16 amino acids. In DNA, the CDR3 is TGTGCCAGCAGCTCCCTAACTTTGAGCCGAAACTATGGCTACACCTTC. Amino acids: CASSSLTLSRNYGYTF.

The chain has TRBV2 and TRBJ2-4; TRBD1 aligns across 7 bases. The CDR3 is 13 amino acids. V trimming: 7 bases; J trimming: 12 bases; junction bases outside the gene matches: 12. Germline V CDR1 and CDR2: SNHLY, FYNNEI. The chain's CDR3 is CASTGTEISYQYF. The CDR3 nucleotides are TGTGCCAGCACGGGGACAGAGATATCTTATCAGTACTTC.